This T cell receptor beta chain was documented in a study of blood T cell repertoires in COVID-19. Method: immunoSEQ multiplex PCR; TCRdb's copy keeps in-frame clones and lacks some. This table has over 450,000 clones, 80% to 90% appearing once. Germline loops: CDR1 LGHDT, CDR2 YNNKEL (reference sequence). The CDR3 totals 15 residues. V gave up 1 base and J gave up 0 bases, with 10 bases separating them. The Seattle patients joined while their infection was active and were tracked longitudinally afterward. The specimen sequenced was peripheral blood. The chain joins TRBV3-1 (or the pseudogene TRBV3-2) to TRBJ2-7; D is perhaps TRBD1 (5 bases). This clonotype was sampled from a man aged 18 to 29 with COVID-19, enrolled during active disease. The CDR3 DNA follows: TGTGCCAGCAGCCAAGTTCAGGGCGGCTCCTACGAGCAGTACTTC. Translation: CASSQVQGGSYEQYF.